The entry below gives a single TCR beta chain sequence along with its context. What it recognizes is unknown. The CDR3 is 14 residues long. V lost 7 bases and J 7 bases, leaving 23 bases between the germline ends. The germline gives CDR1 DFQATT, CDR2 SNEGSKA (reference sequence). A second about 6 to 12 cycle PCR used barcoded and J-beta primers. Every sample gave at least 3 million paired-end reads containing CDR3. TCRdb reprocessed the 5' RACE reads with MiXCR, giving one entry per CDR3 protein. The sample shows some 1,500,000 distinct CDR3 sequences, roughly 43% of them seen only once. These data belong to a study of blood T cells in healthy people across ages. Study-level points and caveats: Long-lived donors had more naive CD4+ cells and higher diversity than aged donors. It was found that TCR beta diversity correlated strongly with the percentage of naive T cells. In older individuals, TCR beta diversity per million T cells was lower, falling roughly linearly with age.

The rearrangement links TRBV20-1 to TRBJ2-7; tentatively, D is TRBD1 (6 bases). The sequenced material came from blood. The TCR comes from a woman younger than 35 in good health. The CDR3 region is CSVRDTESFNEQYF. CDR3 in DNA: TGCAGTGTCAGGGACACCGAAAGCTTCAATGAGCAGTACTTC.